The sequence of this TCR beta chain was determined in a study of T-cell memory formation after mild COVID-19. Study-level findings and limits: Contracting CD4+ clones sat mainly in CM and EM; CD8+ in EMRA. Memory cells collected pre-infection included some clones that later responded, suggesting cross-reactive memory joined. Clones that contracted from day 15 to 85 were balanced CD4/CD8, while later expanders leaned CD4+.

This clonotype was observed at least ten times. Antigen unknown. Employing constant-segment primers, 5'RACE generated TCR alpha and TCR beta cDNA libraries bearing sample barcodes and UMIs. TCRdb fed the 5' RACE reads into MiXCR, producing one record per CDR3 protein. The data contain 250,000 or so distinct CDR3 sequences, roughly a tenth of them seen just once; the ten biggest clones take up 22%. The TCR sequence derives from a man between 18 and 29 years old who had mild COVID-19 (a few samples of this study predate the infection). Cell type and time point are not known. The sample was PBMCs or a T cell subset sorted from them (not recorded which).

CDR3 residues: CSADTGDSYEQYF. In nucleotides, the CDR3 is TGCAGTGCTGACACCGGGGACTCCTACGAGCAGTACTTC. The rearrangement links TRBV20-1 to TRBJ2-7; D is perhaps TRBD2 (5 bases). CDR1 and CDR2 from the germline V gene are DFQATT and SNEGSKA (reference sequence). Trimming stripped 5 bases from V and 0 bases from J, with 11 bases between. CDR3 length equals 13 residues.